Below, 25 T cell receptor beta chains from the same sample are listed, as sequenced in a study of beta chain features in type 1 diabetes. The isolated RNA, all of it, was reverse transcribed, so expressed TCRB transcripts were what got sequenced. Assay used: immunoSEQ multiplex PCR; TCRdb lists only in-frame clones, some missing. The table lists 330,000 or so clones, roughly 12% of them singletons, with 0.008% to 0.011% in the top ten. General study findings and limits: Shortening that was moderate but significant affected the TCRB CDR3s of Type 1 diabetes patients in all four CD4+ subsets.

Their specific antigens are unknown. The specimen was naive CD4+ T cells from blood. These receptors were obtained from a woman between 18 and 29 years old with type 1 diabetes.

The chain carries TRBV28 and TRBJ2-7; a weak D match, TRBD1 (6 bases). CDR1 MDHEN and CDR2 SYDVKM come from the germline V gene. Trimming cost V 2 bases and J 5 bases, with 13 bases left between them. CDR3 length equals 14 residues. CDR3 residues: CASSLIQGYDEQYF. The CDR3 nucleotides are TGTGCCAGCAGTTTAATACAGGGCTACGACGAGCAGTACTTC. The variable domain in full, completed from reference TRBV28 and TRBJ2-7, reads DVKVTQSSRYLVKRTGEKVFLECVQDMDHENMFWYRQDPGLGLRLIYFSYDVKMKEKGDIPEGYSVSREKKERFSLILESASTNQTSMYLCASSLIQGYDEQYFGPGTRLTVT.

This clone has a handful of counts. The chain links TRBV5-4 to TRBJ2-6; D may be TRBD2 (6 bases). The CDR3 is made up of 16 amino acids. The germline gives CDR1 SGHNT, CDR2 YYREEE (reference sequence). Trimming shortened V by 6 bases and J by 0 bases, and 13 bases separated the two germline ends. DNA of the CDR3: TGTGCCAGCACCCCGTCGGGAGCCTCTGGGGCCAACGTCCTGACTTTC. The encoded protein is CASTPSGASGANVLTF.

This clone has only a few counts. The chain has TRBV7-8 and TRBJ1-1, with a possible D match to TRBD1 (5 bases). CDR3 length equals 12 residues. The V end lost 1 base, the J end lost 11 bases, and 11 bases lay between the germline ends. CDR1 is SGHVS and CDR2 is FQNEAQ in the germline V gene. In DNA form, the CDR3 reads TGTGCCAGCAGCTTAGTCGCAGGGAGGGCTTTCTTT. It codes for CASSLVAGRAFF.

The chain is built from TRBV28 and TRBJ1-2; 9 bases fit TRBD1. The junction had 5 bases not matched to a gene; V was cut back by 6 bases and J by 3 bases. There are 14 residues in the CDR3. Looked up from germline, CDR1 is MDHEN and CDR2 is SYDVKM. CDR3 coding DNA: TGTGCCAGCAGGACCGGACAGGGGCACTATGGCTACACCTTC. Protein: CASRTGQGHYGYTF.

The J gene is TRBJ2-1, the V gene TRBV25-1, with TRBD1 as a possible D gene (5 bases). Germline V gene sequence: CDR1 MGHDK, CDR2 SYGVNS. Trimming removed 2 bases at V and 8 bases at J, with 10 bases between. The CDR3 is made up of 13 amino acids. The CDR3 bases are TGTGCCAGCAGTGAAAGGCAGGGATATGAGCAGTTCTTC. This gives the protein CASSERQGYEQFF. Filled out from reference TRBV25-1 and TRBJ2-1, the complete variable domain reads EADIYQTPRYLVIGTGKKITLECSQTMGHDKMYWYQQDPGMELHLIHYSYGVNSTEKGDLSSESTVSRIRTEHFPLTLESARPSHTSQYLCASSERQGYEQFFGPGTRLTVL.

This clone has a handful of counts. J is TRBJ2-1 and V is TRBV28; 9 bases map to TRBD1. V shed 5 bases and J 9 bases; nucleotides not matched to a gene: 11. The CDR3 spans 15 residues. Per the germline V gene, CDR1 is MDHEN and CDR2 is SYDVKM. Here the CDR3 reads CASSIPSGTGSEQFF. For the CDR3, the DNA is TGTGCCAGCAGTATCCCTTCCGGGACAGGGAGTGAGCAGTTCTTC.

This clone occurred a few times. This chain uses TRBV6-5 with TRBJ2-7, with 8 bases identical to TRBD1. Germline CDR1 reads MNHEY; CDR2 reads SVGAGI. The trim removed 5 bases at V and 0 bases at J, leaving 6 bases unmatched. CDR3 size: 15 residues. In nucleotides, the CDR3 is TGTGCCAGCAGTGGACGGGACAGGAGCTCCTACGAGCAGTACTTC. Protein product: CASSGRDRSSYEQYF.

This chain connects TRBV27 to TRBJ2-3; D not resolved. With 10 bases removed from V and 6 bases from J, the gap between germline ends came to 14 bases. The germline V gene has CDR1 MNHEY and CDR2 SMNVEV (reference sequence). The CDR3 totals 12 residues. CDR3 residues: CATANRFDTQYF. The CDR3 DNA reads TGTGCCACCGCGAATAGATTCGATACGCAGTATTTT.

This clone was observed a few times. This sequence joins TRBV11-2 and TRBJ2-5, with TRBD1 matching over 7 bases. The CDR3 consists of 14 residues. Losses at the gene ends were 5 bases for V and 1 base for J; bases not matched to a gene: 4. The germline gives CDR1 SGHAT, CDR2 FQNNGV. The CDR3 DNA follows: TGTGCCAGCAGCAACCGACAGGGCCAAGAGACCCAGTACTTC. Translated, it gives CASSNRQGQETQYF.

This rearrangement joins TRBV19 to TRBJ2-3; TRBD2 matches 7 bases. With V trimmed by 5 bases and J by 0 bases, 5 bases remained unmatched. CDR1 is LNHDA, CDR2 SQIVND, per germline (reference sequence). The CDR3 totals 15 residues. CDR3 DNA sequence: TGTGCCAGTAGTCTTAGCGGGCTAAGCACAGATACGCAGTATTTT. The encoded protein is CASSLSGLSTDTQYF.

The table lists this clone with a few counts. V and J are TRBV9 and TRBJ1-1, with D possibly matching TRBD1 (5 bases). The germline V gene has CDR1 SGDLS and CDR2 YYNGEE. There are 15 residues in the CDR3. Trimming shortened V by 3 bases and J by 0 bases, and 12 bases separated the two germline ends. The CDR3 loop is CASSAGGFMNTEAFF. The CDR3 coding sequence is TGTGCCAGCAGCGCGGGGGGATTTATGAACACTGAAGCTTTCTTT.

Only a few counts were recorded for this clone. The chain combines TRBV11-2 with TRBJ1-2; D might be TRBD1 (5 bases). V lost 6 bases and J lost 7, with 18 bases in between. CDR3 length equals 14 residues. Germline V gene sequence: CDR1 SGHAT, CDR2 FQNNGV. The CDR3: CASRPAGAGGGYTF. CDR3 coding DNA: TGTGCCAGCAGACCGGCGGGCGCCGGGGGTGGCTACACCTTC.

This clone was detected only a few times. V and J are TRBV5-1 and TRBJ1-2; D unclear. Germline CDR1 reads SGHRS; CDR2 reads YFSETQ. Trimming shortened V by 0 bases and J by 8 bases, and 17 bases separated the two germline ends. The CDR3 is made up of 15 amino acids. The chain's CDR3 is CASSLAGRPQLGYTF. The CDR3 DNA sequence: TGCGCCAGCAGCTTGGCCGGCAGGCCCCAACTGGGCTACACCTTC.

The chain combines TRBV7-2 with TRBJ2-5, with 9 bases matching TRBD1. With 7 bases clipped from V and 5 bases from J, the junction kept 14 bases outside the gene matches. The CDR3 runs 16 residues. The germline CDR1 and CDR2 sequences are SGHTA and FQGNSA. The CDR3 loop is CASNPGVGQGFETQYF. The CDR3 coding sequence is TGTGCCAGCAACCCAGGGGTGGGACAGGGTTTCGAGACCCAGTACTTC.

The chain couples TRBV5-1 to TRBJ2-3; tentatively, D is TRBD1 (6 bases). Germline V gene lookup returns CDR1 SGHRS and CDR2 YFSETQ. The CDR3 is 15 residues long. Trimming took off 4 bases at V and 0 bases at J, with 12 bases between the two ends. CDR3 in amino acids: CASSRGTTSTDTQYF. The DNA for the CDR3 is TGCGCCAGCAGCAGGGGGACAACTAGCACAGATACGCAGTATTTT.

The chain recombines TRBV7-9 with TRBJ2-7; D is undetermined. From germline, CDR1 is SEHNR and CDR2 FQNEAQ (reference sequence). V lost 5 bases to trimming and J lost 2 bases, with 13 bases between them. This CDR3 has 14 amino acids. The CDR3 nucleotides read TGTGCCAGCAGCCCGTTCGGAGCTACCTACGAGCAGTACTTC. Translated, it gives CASSPFGATYEQYF.

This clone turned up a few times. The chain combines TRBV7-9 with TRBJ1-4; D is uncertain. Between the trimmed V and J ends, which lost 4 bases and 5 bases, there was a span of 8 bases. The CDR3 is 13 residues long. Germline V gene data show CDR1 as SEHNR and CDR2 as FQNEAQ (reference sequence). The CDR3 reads CASSSGGNEKLFF. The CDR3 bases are TGTGCCAGCAGCTCCGGCGGGAATGAAAAACTGTTTTTT.

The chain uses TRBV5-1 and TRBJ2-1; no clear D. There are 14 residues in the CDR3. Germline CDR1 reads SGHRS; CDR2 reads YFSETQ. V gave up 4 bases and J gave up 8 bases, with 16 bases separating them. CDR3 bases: TGCGCCAGCAGCCGCCTGGGCGCCCGTGATGAGCAGTTCTTC. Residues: CASSRLGARDEQFF.

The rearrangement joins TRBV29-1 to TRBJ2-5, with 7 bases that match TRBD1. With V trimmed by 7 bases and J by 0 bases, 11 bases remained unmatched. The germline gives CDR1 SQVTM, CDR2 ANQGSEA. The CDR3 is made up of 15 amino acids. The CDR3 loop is CSANDRARYQETQYF. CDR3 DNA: TGCAGCGCCAACGACAGGGCGAGATACCAAGAGACCCAGTACTTC.

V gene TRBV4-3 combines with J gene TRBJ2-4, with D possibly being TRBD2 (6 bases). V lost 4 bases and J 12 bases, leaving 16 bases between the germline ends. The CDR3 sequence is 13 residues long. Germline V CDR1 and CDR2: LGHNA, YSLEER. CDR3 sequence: CASSLSGGTDQYF. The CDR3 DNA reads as TGCGCCAGCAGCCTCTCAGGAGGGACTGATCAGTACTTC.

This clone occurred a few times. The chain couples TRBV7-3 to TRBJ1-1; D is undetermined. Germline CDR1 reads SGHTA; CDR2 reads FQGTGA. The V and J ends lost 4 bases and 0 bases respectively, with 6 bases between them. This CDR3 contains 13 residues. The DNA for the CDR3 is TGTGCCAGCAGCTCCGGGGTGAACACTGAAGCTTTCTTT. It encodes CASSSGVNTEAFF.

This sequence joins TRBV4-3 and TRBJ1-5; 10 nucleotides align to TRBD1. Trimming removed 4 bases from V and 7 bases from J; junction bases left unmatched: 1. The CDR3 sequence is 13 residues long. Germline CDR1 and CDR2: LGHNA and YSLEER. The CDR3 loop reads CASSPDRGQPQHF. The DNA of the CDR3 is TGCGCCAGCAGCCCGGACAGGGGGCAGCCCCAGCATTTT.

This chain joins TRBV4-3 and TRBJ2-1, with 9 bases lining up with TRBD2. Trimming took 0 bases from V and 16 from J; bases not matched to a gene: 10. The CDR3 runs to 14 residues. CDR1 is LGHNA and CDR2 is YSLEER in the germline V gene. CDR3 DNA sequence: TGCGCCAGCAGCCAAGATGGGGCGGGAGGGAGAGAATTCTTC. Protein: CASSQDGAGGREFF.

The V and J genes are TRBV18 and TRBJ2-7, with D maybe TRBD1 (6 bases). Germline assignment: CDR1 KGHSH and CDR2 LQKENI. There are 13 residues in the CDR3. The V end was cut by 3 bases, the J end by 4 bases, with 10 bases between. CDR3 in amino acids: CASSPAGAYEQYF. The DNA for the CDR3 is TGTGCCAGCTCACCGGCAGGGGCATACGAGCAGTACTTC.

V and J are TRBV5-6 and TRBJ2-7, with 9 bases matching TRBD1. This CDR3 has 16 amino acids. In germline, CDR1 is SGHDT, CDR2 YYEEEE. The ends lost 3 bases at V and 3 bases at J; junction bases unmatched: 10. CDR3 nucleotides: TGTGCCAGCAGCTCCCACGCCGGGACAGGGTTCTACGAGCAGTACTTC. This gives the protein CASSSHAGTGFYEQYF.